The text below deals with one TCR beta chain. The data derive from a study of blood T cell repertoires in COVID-19. Sequencing was performed with immunoSEQ multiplex PCR; in TCRdb, only in-frame clones are kept and a portion is missing. The sample holds around 190,000 clones, about 80% seen once. V was pared by 0 bases and J by 7 bases, with 16 bases between. CDR3 size: 16 residues. Per the germline V gene, CDR1 is KGHDR and CDR2 is SFDVKD. The sequence derives from a man aged 55-75 years with acute or convalescent COVID-19. This chain links TRBV24-1 with TRBJ2-3; possibly TRBD1 for D (5 bases). The specimen sequenced was peripheral blood. The CDR3 DNA follows: TGTGCCACCAGTGATTTGAGGGGCCAAGGGGCGAATACGCAGTATTTT. Protein: CATSDLRGQGANTQYF.